This T cell receptor (beta chain) appears in the sequencing data of a study of control samples from healthy donors and cancer patients (dated by TCRdb to the early 2020s). The library came from the immunoSEQ multiplex PCR assay. TCRdb obtained this table from immuneACCESS and retained in-frame rearrangements with V and J assigned. These tables miss some clones; where compared with another copy, unresolved V genes account for less than half of the shortfall, and the remainder is unexplained. The sample table lists fewer than 120,000 clones, 85% to 90% of them with a count of one. The ten top clones hold roughly 4% of the sample. Comment on this clone: Which antigen it targets is not known. Base qualities are not provided; no much larger clone lies one nucleotide away.

In the germline V gene, CDR1 corresponds to KGHSH and CDR2 to LQKENI. V lost 4 bases and J lost 3 bases; the stretch between them is 9 bases long. The CDR3 sequence holds 13 residues, the cysteine and phenylalanine included. Just the 39-base CDR3 DNA is kept, in frame starting at base 1. The origin of this receptor is an older woman with lung cancer. Sequencing used PBMCs. This chain joins TRBV18 to TRBJ1-2, and TRBD1 may be the D gene, going by 6 matching bases. At the DNA level, the sequence is TGTGCCAGCTCACGCCGACAGGACTATGGCTACACCTTC. Its coded protein is CASSRRQDYGYTF. With the rest looked up from the reference TRBV18 and TRBJ1-2 genes rather than sequenced, the full variable domain is NAGVMQNPRHLVRRRGQEARLRCSPMKGHSHVYWYRQLPEEGLKFMVYLQKENIIDESGMPKERFSAEFPKEGPSILRIQQVVRGDSAAYFCASSRRQDYGYTFGSGTRLTVV.